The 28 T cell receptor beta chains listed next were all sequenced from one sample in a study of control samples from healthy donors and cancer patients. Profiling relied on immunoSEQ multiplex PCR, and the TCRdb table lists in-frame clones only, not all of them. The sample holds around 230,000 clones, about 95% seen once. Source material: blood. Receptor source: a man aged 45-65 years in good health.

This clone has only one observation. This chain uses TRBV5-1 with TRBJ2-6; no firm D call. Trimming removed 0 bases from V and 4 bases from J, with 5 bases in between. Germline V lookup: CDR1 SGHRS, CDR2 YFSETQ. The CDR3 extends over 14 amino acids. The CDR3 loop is CASSLDAGANVLTF. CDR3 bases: TGCGCCAGCAGCTTGGATGCGGGGGCCAACGTCCTGACTTTC.

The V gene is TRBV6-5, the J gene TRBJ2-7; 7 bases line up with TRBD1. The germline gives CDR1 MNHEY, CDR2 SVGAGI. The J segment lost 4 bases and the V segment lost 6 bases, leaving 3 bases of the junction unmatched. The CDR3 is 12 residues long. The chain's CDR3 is CASSPGGYEQYV. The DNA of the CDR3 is TGTGCCAGCAGCCCAGGGGGTTACGAGCAGTACGTC.

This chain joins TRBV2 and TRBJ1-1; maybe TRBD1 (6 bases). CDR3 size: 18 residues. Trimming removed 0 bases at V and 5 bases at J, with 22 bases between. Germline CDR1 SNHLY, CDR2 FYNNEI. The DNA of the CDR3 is TGTGCCAGCAGTGAAGCGTCGCCGGGGGCTGCCGGGAATACTGAAGCTTTCTTT. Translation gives CASSEASPGAAGNTEAFF.

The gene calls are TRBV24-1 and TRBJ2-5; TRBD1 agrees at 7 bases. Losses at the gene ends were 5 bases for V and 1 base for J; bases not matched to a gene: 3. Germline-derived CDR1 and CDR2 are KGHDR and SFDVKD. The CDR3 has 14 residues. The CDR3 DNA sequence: TGTGCCACCAGTGGAAGGGGGCTCCAAGAGACCCAGTACTTC. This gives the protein CATSGRGLQETQYF.

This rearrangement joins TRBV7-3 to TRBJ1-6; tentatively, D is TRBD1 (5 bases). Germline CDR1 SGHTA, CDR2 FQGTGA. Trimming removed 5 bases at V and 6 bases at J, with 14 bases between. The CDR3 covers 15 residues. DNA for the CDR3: TGTGCCAGCAGCCCGGGGCAGGGTGGTAATTCACCCCTCCACTTT. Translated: CASSPGQGGNSPLHF.

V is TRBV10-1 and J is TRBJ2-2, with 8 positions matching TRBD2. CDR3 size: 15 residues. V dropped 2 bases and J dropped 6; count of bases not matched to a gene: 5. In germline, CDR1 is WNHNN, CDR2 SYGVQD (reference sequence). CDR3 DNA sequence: TGCGCCAGCAGTGAGGGGACTAGTTTGGCCGGGGAGCTGTTTTTT. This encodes CASSEGTSLAGELFF.

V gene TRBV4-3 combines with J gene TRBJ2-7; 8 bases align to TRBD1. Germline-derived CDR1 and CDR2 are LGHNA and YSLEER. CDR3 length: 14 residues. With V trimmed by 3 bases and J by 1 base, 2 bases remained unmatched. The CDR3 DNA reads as TGCGCCAGCAGCCACCGACAGGGGTCCTACGAGCAGTACTTC. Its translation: CASSHRQGSYEQYF.

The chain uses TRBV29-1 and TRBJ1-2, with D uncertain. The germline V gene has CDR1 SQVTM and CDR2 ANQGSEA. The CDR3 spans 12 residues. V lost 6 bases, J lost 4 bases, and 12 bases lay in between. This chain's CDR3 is CSVGHGLYGYTF. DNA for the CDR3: TGCAGCGTCGGTCATGGACTCTATGGCTACACCTTC.

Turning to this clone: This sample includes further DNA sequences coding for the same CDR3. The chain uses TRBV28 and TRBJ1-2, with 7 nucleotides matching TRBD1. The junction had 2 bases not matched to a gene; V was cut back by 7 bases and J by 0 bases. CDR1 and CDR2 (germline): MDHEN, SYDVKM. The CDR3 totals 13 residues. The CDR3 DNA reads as TGTGCCAGCACAACAGGGGCTAACTATGGCTACACCTTC. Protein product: CASTTGANYGYTF.

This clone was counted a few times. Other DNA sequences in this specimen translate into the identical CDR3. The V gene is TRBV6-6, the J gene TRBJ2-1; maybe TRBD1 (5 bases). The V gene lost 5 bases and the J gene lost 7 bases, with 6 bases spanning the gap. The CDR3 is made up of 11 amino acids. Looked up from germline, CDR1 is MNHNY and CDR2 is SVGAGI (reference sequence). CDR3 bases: TGTGCCAGCAGTAGGGGAAATGAGCAGTTCTTC. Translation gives CASSRGNEQFF.

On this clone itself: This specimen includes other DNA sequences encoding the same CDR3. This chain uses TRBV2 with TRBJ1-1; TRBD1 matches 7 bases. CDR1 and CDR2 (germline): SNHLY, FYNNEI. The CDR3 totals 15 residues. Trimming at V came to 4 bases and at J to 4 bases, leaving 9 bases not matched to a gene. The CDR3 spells CASSGGGTLGTEAFF. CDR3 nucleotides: TGTGCCAGCAGTGGAGGGGGCACCCTAGGCACTGAAGCTTTCTTT.

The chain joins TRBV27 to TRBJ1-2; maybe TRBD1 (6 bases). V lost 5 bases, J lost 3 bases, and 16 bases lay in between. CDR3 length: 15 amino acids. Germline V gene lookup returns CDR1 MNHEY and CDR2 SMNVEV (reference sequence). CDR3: CASSLVTGLDYGYTF. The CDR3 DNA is TGTGCCAGCAGTCTCGTAACAGGGCTTGACTATGGCTACACCTTC.

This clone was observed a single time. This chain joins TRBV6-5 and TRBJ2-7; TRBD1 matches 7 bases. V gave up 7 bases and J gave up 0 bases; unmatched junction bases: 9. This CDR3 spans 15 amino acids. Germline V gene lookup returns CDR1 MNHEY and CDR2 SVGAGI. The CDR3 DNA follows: TGTGCCAGCAAAAGGGGGCCCGAGAGCTCCTACGAGCAGTACGTC. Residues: CASKRGPESSYEQYV.

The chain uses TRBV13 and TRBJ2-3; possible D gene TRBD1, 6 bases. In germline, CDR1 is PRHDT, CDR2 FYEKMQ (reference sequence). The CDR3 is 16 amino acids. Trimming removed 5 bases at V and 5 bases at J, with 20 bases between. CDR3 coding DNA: TGTGCCAGCAGCGCGTGGACAGCCCCTGGAGGAGATACGCAGTATTTT. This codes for CASSAWTAPGGDTQYF.

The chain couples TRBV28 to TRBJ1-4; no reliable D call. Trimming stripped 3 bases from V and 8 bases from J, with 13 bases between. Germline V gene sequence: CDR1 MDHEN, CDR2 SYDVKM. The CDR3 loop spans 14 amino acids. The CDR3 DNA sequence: TGTGCCAGCAGTTTGGGTCGGGTGTACGAAAAACTGTTTTTT. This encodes CASSLGRVYEKLFF.

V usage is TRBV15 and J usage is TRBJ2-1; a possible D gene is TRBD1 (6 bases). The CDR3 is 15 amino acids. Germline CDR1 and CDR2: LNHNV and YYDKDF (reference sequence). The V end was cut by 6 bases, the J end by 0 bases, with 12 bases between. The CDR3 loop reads CATRTGKSSYNEQFF. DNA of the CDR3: TGTGCCACCAGAACAGGGAAAAGCTCCTACAATGAGCAGTTCTTC. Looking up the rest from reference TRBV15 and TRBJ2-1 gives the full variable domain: DAMVIQNPRYQVTQFGKPVTLSCSQTLNHNVMYWYQQKSSQAPKLLFHYYDKDFNNEADTPDNFQSRRPNTSFCFLDIRSPGLGDTAMYLCATRTGKSSYNEQFFGPGTRLTVL.

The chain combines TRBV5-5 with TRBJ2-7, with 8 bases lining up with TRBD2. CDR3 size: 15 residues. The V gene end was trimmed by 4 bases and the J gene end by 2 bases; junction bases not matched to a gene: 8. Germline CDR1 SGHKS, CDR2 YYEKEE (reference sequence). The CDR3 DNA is TGTGCCAGCAGCCGAAGCGGGGGAGCAGCCTACGAGCAGTACGTC. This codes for CASSRSGGAAYEQYV.

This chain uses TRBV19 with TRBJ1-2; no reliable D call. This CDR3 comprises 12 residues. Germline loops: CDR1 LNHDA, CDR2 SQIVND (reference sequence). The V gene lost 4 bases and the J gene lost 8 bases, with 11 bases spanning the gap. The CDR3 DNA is TGTGCCAGTAGTAAGGGTTCGGCGGGCTACACCTTC. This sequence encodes CASSKGSAGYTF.

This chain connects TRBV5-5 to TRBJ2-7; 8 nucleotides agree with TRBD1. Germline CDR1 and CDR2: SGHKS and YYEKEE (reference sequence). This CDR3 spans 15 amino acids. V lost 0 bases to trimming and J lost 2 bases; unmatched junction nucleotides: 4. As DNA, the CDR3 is TGTGCCAGCAGCTTGGCAGTGACAGGGGCCTACGAGCAGTACGTC. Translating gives CASSLAVTGAYEQYV.

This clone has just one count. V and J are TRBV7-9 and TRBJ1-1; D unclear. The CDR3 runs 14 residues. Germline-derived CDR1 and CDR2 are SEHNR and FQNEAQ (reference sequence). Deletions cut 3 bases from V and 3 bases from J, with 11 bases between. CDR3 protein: CASSFRIWDTEAFF. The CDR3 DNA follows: TGTGCCAGCAGCTTCAGGATATGGGACACTGAAGCTTTCTTT.

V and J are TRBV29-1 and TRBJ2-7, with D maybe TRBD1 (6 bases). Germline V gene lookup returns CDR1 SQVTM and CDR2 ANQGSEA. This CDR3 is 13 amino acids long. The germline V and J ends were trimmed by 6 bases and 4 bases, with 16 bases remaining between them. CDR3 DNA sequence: TGCAGCGTGCGGCGGCAGGGGTTTTACGAGCAGTACTTC. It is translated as CSVRRQGFYEQYF.

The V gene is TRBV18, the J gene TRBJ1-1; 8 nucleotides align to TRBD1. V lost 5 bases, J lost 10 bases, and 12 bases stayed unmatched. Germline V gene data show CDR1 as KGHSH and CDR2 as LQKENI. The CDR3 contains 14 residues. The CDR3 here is CASSITDREILAFF. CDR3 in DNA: TGTGCCAGCTCAATAACGGACAGGGAGATTTTAGCTTTCTTT.

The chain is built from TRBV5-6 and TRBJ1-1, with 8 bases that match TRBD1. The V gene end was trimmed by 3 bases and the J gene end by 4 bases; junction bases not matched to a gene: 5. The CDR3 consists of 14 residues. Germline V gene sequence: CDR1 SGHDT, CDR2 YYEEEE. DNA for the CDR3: TGTGCCAGCAGCTCAACAGGGGGGAGCACTGAAGCTTTCTTT. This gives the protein CASSSTGGSTEAFF.

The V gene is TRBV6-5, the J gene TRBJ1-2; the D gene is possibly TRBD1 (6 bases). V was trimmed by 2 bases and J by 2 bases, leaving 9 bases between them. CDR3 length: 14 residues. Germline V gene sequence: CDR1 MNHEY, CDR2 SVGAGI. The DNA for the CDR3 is TGTGCCAGCAGTTACGGACAGTTCAACTATGGCTACACCTTC. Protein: CASSYGQFNYGYTF.

The CDR3 nucleotides are TGTGCCAGCAGTGAATCAAGGGGCAGTCTAAGCTCCTACGAGCAGTACGTC. Its protein is CASSESRGSLSSYEQYV. The chain has TRBV6-1 and TRBJ2-7; D possibly corresponds to TRBD1 (5 bases). Trimming removed 2 bases at V and 0 bases at J, with 17 bases between. In germline, CDR1 is MNHNS, CDR2 SASEGT. The CDR3 length is 17 residues.

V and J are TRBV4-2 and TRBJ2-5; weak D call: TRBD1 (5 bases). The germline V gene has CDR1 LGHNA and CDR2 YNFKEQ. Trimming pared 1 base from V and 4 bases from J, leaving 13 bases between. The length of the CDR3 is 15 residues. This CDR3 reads CASSQAQAAIETQYF. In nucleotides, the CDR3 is TGTGCCAGCAGCCAAGCACAGGCGGCGATAGAGACCCAGTACTTC.

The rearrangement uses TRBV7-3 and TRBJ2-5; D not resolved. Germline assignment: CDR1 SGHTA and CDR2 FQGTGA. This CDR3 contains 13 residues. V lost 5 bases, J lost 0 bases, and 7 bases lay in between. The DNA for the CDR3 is TGTGCCAGCAGCCCCCGGTACCAAGAGACCCAGTACTTC. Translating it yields CASSPRYQETQYF.

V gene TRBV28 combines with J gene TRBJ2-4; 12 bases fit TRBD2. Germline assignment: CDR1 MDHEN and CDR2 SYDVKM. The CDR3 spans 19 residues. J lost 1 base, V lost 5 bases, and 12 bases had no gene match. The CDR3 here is CASSAGLAGGRAAKNIQYF. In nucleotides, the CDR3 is TGTGCCAGCAGTGCCGGGCTAGCGGGGGGGAGGGCGGCCAAAAACATTCAGTACTTC.